The 3 T cell receptor beta chains below were found in one sample sequenced in a study of blood T cell repertoires in COVID-19. TCRdb keeps only in-frame clones here, not all; method: immunoSEQ multiplex PCR. The sample yields 25,000 to 35,000 clones, 85% to 90% seen once. The sample taken for sequencing was peripheral blood. The receptors stem from a man between 65 and 85 years old with active COVID-19.

This clone has just a few counts. V usage is TRBV6-2 or TRBV6-3 and J usage is TRBJ2-1, with 7 bases fitting TRBD2. This CDR3 contains 12 residues. After removal of 2 bases from V and 9 bases from J, the junction contained 1 base not matched to a gene. CDR1 is MNHEY and CDR2 is SVGEGT in the germline V gene. The CDR3 DNA reads TGTGCCAGCAGTTACCCTAGCGGTGAGCAGTTCTTC. The encoded protein is CASSYPSGEQFF.

The V and J genes are TRBV6-4 and TRBJ2-3, with D perhaps TRBD1 (6 bases). V lost 0 bases and J 4 bases, leaving 8 bases between the germline ends. The CDR3 has 14 residues. Germline assignment: CDR1 MRHNA and CDR2 SNTAGT. CDR3 amino acids: CASSDSSGADTQYF. As DNA, the CDR3 is TGTGCCAGCAGTGACTCCTCAGGGGCAGATACGCAGTATTTT.

The table lists this clone with a count of one. The chain links TRBV6-6 to TRBJ2-1, with D unclear. The CDR3 is 13 amino acids. Per the germline V gene, CDR1 is MNHNY and CDR2 is SVGAGI (reference sequence). With 6 bases removed from V and 3 bases from J, the gap between germline ends came to 9 bases. CDR3 coding DNA: TGTGCCAGCAGCCCCCTCTACTACAATGAGCAGTTCTTC. Its translation: CASSPLYYNEQFF.